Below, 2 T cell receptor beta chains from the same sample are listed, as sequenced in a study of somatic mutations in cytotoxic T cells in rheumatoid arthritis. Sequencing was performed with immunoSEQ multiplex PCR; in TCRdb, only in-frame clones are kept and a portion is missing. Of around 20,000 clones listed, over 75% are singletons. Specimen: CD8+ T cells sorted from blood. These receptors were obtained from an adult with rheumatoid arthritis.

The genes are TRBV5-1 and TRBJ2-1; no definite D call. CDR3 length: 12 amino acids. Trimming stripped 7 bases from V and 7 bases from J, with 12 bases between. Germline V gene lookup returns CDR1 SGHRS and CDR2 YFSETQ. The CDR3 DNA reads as TGCGCCAGCCCCGGACCAAATAATGAGCAGTTCTTC. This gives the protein CASPGPNNEQFF.

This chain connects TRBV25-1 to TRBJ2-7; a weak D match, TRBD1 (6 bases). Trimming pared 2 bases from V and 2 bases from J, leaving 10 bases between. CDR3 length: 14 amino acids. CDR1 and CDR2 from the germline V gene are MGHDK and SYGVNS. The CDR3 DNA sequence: TGTGCCAGCAGTGAAATAGGGGACACCTACGAGCAGTACTTC. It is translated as CASSEIGDTYEQYF.